Given below is one TCR beta chain in context. At one of its ends the junction is not consistent with the germline gene, which may arise from a read error. This entry comes from a study of shared T cell receptors in the human thymus. Germline V lookup: CDR1 MNHEY, CDR2 SMNVEV (reference sequence). This CDR3 has 17 residues. Clones were sequenced by immunoSEQ multiplex PCR, and TCRdb holds only the in-frame ones, with some missing. The sample shows over 350,000 clones, roughly 94% of them seen only once. The specimen was thymocytes. The source of this sequence is a human donor. The J gene is TRBJ2-5, the V gene TRBV27, with 8 bases matching TRBD1. CDR3 sequence: CASRDSGTGQYHETQYF. The CDR3, as DNA: TGTGCCAGCAGGGACTCCGGGACAGGCCAATACCACGAGACCCAGTACTTC.